The 16 T cell receptor beta chains below were found in one sample sequenced in a study of blood T cell repertoires in COVID-19 (TCRdb year 2020). Library method: the immunoSEQ multiplex PCR assay. TCRdb retrieved this table from immuneACCESS and kept in-frame rearrangements only. Not all clones are present; in checked studies, unresolved V genes account for under half, and no reason is known for the remainder. The sample includes 150,000 to 200,000 clones, with 80% to 85% observed a single time. About 8.3% of the sample is taken by the ten largest. Sequenced material: peripheral blood. The receptors here all came from a woman aged 65 to 85 with COVID-19, enrolled during active disease.

This chain joins TRBV7-3 and TRBJ2-7; a possible D gene is TRBD2 (6 bases). Germline lookup yields CDR1 SGHTA and CDR2 FQGTGA. Trimming pared 3 bases from V and 2 bases from J, leaving 14 bases between. The CDR3 spans 15 residues. The CDR3 DNA follows: TGTGCCAGCAGCTTCCAAGCGGGTGGCGCCTACGAGCAGTACTTC. Translating it yields CASSFQAGGAYEQYF.

This chain joins TRBV2 and TRBJ2-7; 10 nucleotides match TRBD1. CDR1 SNHLY and CDR2 FYNNEI come from the germline V gene. The CDR3 has 14 residues. With V trimmed by 4 bases and J by 2 bases, 2 bases remained unmatched. The CDR3 sequence is CASSGQGATYEQYF. Here the CDR3 DNA reads TGTGCCAGCAGTGGACAGGGGGCCACCTACGAGCAGTACTTC.

As concerns this clone: Other DNA variants within this sample encode the same CDR3. The rearrangement links TRBV6-2 or TRBV6-3 to TRBJ2-1; the match to TRBD2 covers 7 bases. The CDR3 runs to 14 residues. With V trimmed by 2 bases and J by 5 bases, 3 bases remained unmatched. Per the germline V gene, CDR1 is MNHEY and CDR2 is SVGEGT. In DNA form, the CDR3 reads TGTGCCAGCAGTTACCGGGCGGGGGACAATGAGCAGTTCTTC. It translates to CASSYRAGDNEQFF.

The chain uses TRBV29-1 and TRBJ2-3; the match to TRBD2 covers 14 bases. J was trimmed by 5 bases and V by 6 bases; bases with no gene match: 7. Germline loops: CDR1 SQVTM, CDR2 ANQGSEA. The CDR3 is 15 amino acids. CDR3 protein: CSVTSGRARGDTQYF. CDR3 nucleotides: TGCAGCGTGACTAGCGGGAGGGCCCGCGGAGATACGCAGTATTTT.

This clone appeared a few times. The V and J genes are TRBV1 and TRBJ2-2; the D call TRBD2 from the table was never checked on the DNA. TRBV1 is listed as a pseudogene. The CDR3 runs to 18 residues. The DNA for the CDR3 is TGCACCAGCAGCCAAGATATGGTAGTCAAAACGGGCACCGGGGAGCTGTTTTTT. It yields the protein CTSSQDMVVKTGTGELFF.

This clone was observed a few times. This chain uses TRBV6-2 or TRBV6-3 with TRBJ2-1, with 15 nucleotides matching TRBD2. V shed 0 bases, J shed 7 bases, and the junction held 10 bases outside the gene matches. Germline V gene data show CDR1 as MNHEY and CDR2 as SVGEGT. The CDR3 is 19 amino acids. The CDR3 here is CASSYSLTGTSGRRNEQFF. The CDR3 DNA is TGTGCCAGCAGTTACTCGTTGACCGGGACTAGCGGGAGGCGAAATGAGCAGTTCTTC.

This clone was detected a few times. The rearrangement uses TRBV7-2 and TRBJ2-4; maybe TRBD1 (5 bases). Trimming removed 0 bases from V and 1 base from J, with 10 bases in between. CDR1 SGHTA and CDR2 FQGNSA come from the germline V gene. This CDR3 has 16 residues. In nucleotides, the CDR3 is TGTGCCAGCAGCTTAGCGATGGGGCTGGCCAAAAACATTCAGTACTTC. This translates into CASSLAMGLAKNIQYF.

This chain links TRBV6-5 with TRBJ2-1, with no clear D. Germline loops: CDR1 MNHEY, CDR2 SVGAGI. The V end lost 6 bases, the J end lost 5 bases, and 14 bases lay between the germline ends. This CDR3 spans 14 amino acids. The CDR3 DNA reads TGTGCCAGCAGGCCACAACGATTGCACAATGAGCAGTTCTTC. Translated, it gives CASRPQRLHNEQFF.

The rearrangement uses TRBV28 and TRBJ2-2; 7 bases map to TRBD2. The CDR3 totals 15 residues. The germline V gene has CDR1 MDHEN and CDR2 SYDVKM. Germline trimming cut 7 bases from V and 3 bases from J; bases unmatched to any gene: 8. The CDR3 sequence: CASTSWGGDTGELFF. The CDR3, as DNA: TGTGCCAGCACCTCCTGGGGGGGAGACACCGGGGAGCTGTTTTTT.

The V gene is TRBV24-1, the J gene TRBJ2-2; a possible D gene is TRBD1 (6 bases). CDR1 KGHDR and CDR2 SFDVKD come from the germline V gene. Trimming pared 8 bases from V and 1 base from J, leaving 10 bases between. This CDR3 region has 14 residues. In DNA form, the CDR3 reads TGTGCCACCATGGGCAGGGGGAACACCGGGGAGCTGTTTTTT. Translated: CATMGRGNTGELFF.

V usage is TRBV6-5 and J usage is TRBJ1-3, with 10 bases lining up with TRBD1. CDR1 and CDR2 (germline): MNHEY, SVGAGI. J was trimmed by 4 bases and V by 2 bases; bases with no gene match: 2. This CDR3 is 15 amino acids long. CDR3 protein: CASSYRGQGGNTIYF. In DNA form, the CDR3 reads TGTGCCAGCAGTTACCGGGGACAGGGGGGAAACACCATATATTTT.

The chain carries TRBV13 and TRBJ2-7, with 10 nucleotides matching TRBD2. The CDR3 contains 18 residues. Germline lookup yields CDR1 PRHDT and CDR2 FYEKMQ (reference sequence). V shed 5 bases and J 5 bases; nucleotides not matched to a gene: 18. CDR3 bases: TGTGCCAGCAGCCAGAGACGACTAGCGGGCACGCGAGGCGACGAGCAGTACTTC. Its protein is CASSQRRLAGTRGDEQYF.

This clone came up a few times. The chain uses TRBV11-3 and TRBJ1-6; 9 bases are a match to TRBD1. The CDR3 runs to 13 residues. V was pared by 4 bases and J by 11 bases, with 3 bases of the junction left unmatched. Per the germline V gene, CDR1 is SGHNT and CDR2 is YENEEA. The DNA of the CDR3 is TGTGCCAGCAGCTCCGGGACAGGGACACCCCTCCACTTT. Translating it yields CASSSGTGTPLHF.

In this sample, this clone turned up once. This chain connects TRBV7-7 to TRBJ2-2; D perhaps matches TRBD2 (6 bases). The CDR3 is 19 residues long. V lost 5 bases and J lost 2, with 24 bases in between. Looked up from germline, CDR1 is SSHAT and CDR2 is FNYEAQ (reference sequence). The CDR3 reads CASSPSPNLGGRNTGELFF. CDR3 nucleotide sequence: TGTGCCAGCAGCCCCTCCCCCAACTTGGGGGGTAGAAACACCGGGGAGCTGTTTTTT.

The chain links TRBV28 to TRBJ1-5; a possible D gene is TRBD1 (5 bases). This CDR3 spans 16 amino acids. Trimming shortened V by 3 bases and J by 7 bases, and 19 bases separated the two germline ends. The V gene's germline CDR1 is MDHEN and CDR2 SYDVKM. DNA for the CDR3: TGTGCCAGCAGTTTGGGTGGGGGGTTAGGGTGGCAGCCCCAGCATTTT. It specifies CASSLGGGLGWQPQHF. Using reference TRBV28 and TRBJ1-5 for the parts outside the CDR3, the full variable domain is DVKVTQSSRYLVKRTGEKVFLECVQDMDHENMFWYRQDPGLGLRLIYFSYDVKMKEKGDIPEGYSVSREKKERFSLILESASTNQTSMYLCASSLGGGLGWQPQHFGDGTRLSIL.

The V gene is TRBV25-1, the J gene TRBJ2-7, with TRBD2 as a possible D gene (6 bases). The CDR3 contains 14 residues. CDR1 MGHDK and CDR2 SYGVNS come from the germline V gene. V lost 6 bases to trimming and J lost 3 bases, with 15 bases between them. Here the CDR3 reads CASRAGRGGYEQYF. As DNA, the CDR3 is TGTGCCAGCAGGGCCGGGAGAGGCGGCTACGAGCAGTACTTC.